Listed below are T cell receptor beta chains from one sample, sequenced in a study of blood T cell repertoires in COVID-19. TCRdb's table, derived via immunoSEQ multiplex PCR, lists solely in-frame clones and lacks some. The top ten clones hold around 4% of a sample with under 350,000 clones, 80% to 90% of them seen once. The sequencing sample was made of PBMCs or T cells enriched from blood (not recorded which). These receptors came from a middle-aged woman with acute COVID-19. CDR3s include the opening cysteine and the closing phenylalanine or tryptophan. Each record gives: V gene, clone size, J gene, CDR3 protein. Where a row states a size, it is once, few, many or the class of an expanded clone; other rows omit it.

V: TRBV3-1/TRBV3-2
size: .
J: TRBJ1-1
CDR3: CASSSGGQGNTEAFF

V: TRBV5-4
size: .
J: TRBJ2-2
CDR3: CASSASTGELFF

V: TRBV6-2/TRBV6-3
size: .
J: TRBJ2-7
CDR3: CASSYSRQTGGNYEQYF

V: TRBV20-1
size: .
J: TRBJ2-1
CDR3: CSAVGVNEQFF

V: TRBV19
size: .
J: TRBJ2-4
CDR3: CASSLGDLGKNIQYF

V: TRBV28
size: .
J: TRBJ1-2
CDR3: CASSLPGYGYTF

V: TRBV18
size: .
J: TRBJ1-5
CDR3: CASSTGQKYSNQPQHF

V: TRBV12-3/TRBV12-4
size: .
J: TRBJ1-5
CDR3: CASSFSAGGPQHF

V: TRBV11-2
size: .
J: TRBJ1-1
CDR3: CASSLVRTEAFF

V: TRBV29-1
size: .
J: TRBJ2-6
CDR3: CSVTWASFSGANVLTF

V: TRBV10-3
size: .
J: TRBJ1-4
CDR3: CAISVRGNEKLFF

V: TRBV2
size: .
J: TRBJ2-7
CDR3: CASSVSGSEQYF

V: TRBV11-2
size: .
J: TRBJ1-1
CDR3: CASSLAWGYTEAFF

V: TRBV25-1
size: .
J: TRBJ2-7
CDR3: CASTPGTAISYEQYF

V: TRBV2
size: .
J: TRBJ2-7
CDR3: CARGKQGGVSYEQYF

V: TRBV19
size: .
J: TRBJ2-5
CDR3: CASSANRGETQYF

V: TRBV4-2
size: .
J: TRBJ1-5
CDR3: CASSRDINGGNQPQHF

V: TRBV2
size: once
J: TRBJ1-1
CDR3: CASRVDDSIEAFF

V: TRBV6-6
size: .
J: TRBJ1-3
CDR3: CASSKTRPLIRGSSGNTIYF

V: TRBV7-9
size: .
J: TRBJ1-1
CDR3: CASSPFRMVEAFF

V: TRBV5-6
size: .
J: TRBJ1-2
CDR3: CASSHSRAGPLSGYTF

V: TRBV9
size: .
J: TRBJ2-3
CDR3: CASSVVGGVPDTQYF

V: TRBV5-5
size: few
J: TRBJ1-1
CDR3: CASSLTRKPGQKNTEAFF

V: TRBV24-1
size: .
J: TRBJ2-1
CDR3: CATSGSTGTSSYNEQFF

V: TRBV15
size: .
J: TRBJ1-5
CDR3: CATAGGIFGQPQHF

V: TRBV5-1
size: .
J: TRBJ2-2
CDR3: CASSPDRGQDTGELFF

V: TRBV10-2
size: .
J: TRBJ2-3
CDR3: CASSESPTSTDTQYF

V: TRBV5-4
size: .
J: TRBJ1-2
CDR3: CASSPAFDRGLGSGYTF

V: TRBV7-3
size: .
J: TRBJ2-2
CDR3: CASSLREGRAGELFF

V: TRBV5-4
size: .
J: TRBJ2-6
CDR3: CASEGVSGANVLTF

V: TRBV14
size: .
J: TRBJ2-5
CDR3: CASSQDGGQNHQTQYF

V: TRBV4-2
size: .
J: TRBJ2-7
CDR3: CASSQETTGTWSYEQYF

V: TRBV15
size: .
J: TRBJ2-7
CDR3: CATSRSRDRPPYEQYF

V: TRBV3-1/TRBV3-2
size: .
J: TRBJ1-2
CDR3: CASSQDGPPTRINTF

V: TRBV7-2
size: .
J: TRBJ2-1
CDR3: CASSPPERGFNEQFF

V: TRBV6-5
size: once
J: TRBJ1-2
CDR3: CASSYGQGLGGYTF